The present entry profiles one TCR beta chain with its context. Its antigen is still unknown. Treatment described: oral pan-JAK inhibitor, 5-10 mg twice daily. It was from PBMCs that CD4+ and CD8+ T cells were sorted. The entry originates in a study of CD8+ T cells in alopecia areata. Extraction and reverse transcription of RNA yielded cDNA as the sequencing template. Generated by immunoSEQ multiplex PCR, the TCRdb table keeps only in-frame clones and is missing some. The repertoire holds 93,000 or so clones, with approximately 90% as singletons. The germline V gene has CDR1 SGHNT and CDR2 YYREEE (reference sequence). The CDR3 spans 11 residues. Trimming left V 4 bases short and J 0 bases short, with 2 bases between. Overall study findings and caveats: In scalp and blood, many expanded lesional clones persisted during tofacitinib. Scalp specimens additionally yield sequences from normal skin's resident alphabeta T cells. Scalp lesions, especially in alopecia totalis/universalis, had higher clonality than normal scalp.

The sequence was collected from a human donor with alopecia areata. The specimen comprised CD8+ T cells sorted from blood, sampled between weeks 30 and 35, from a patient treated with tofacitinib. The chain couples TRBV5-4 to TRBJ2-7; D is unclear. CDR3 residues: CASSNSYEQYF. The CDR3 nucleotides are TGTGCCAGCAGCAACTCCTACGAGCAGTACTTC.